Listed below are T cell receptor beta chains from one sample, sequenced in a study of blood T cell repertoires in COVID-19. The protocol was immunoSEQ multiplex PCR, while the TCRdb copy is restricted to in-frame clones and leaves out a portion. The sample records some 210,000 clones, roughly 90% being singletons. The sample was peripheral blood. The receptor source for this set is a man aged 60 to 69 with COVID-19, enrolled during active disease. The CDR3 runs from the conserved cysteine through the conserved F or W. Fields, in order: D gene, V gene, J gene, clone size, CDR3 DNA, CDR3 protein. D genes are given only for firm matches. Size values are once, few and many counts, or a class for expanded clones, and some rows have none.

TRBD1,TRBV2,TRBJ2-7,NA,TGTGCCAGCAGCCCTGAGGGGGCGGCTGGCGAGCAGTACTTC,CASSPEGAAGEQYF
TRBD2,TRBV7-2,TRBJ2-2,NA,TGTGCCAGCAGCTCTCAGGGACTAGCGGGAGGGCCTAACGGGGAGCTGTTTTTT,CASSSQGLAGGPNGELFF
NA,TRBV19,TRBJ1-2,NA,TGTGCCAGTAGTATAGACAGGGGACCAAACTATGGCTACACCTTC,CASSIDRGPNYGYTF
TRBD2,TRBV18,TRBJ2-3,NA,TGTGCCAGCTCACCCCCCCCTAGACTAGCGGAGACCGTCACAGATACGCAGTATTTT,CASSPPPRLAETVTDTQYF
NA,TRBV19,TRBJ1-4,NA,TGTGCCAGTAGTGGCGCACAGGGTACTCGGCGCGAAAAACTGTTTTTT,CASSGAQGTRREKLFF
TRBD1,TRBV28,TRBJ1-5,NA,TGTGCCAGCAGTTCCGATGCGGTGGACAGGGGGGGGAATCAGCCCCAGCATTTT,CASSSDAVDRGGNQPQHF
NA,TRBV28,TRBJ2-1,NA,TGTGCCAGCAGTCCCCCTCCGCCCAGCTCCTACAATGAGCAGTTCTTC,CASSPPPPSSYNEQFF
NA,TRBV18,TRBJ2-1,NA,TGTGCCAGCTCACCTCGTAACAATGAGCAGTTCTTC,CASSPRNNEQFF
TRBD1,TRBV6-5,TRBJ1-6,once,TGTGCCAGCAAACAGGGGGCGAACTATAATTCACCCCTCCACTTT,CASKQGANYNSPLHF
NA,TRBV9,TRBJ2-1,NA,TGTGCCAGCAGCGTAATGCCCGGGGAGAATGAGCAGTTCTTC,CASSVMPGENEQFF
NA,TRBV5-1,TRBJ1-1,NA,TGCGCCAGCAGCTTGCTCCAGGGATCTGAAGCTTTCTTT,CASSLLQGSEAFF